This TCR beta chain was sequenced during a study of cytomegalovirus exposure and HLA in healthy donors. Findings and limits, study-wide: Previously analyzed data showed that most TCR beta V segments were productive at a frequency of about 87% or about 30%.

Germline assignment: CDR1 SGHRS and CDR2 YFSETQ. V lost 0 bases to trimming and J lost 8 bases, with 9 bases between them. The CDR3 is 13 amino acids. As regards this clone: Its antigen remains unidentified.

PCR amplification relied on 60 Vbeta primers (plus 13 Jbeta primers). This table comes from immunoSEQ multiplex PCR, and its TCRdb copy is limited to in-frame clones, with some not included. This table holds about 130,000 clones, 74% found once. The sequence came from a woman in her 50s in good health and CMV-seropositive. The source material was PBMCs. The chain joins TRBV5-1 to TRBJ2-1; tentatively, D is TRBD2 (5 bases). In DNA form, the CDR3 reads TGCGCCAGCAGCTTGGCCAACGGGGATGAGCAGTTCTTC. Protein sequence: CASSLANGDEQFF.